What follows is one TCR beta chain and its context. This CDR3 comprises 15 residues. V lost 5 bases, J lost 4 bases, and 6 bases stayed unmatched. Germline V CDR1 and CDR2: LGHNT, FRNRAP. This specimen comes from a study of T cell responses to AZD1222 COVID-19 vaccine. Sequencing was performed with immunoSEQ multiplex PCR; in TCRdb, only in-frame clones are kept and a portion is missing. The sample contains 40,000 to 45,000 clones, around 80% of which appear only once. The chain has TRBV12-5 and TRBJ2-2; 8 nucleotides align to TRBD1. This specimen was peripheral blood, taken 28 days after the second dose of the MenACWY control vaccine. The sequence was collected from an adult who received the MenACWY meningococcal vaccine as a control. The CDR3 region is CASGPGQVPTGELFF. The CDR3 DNA is TGTGCTAGTGGTCCGGGACAGGTCCCCACCGGGGAGCTGTTTTTT.